The 24 T cell receptor beta chains below were found in one sample sequenced in a study of cytomegalovirus exposure and HLA in healthy donors. The PCR contained 60 Vbeta and 13 Jbeta primers. Data came from immunoSEQ multiplex PCR; TCRdb stores just in-frame clones and leaves some out. Of about 90,000 clones listed, approximately 79% are singletons. The sequenced sample was PBMCs. These receptors originate from a man between 25 and 39 years old in good health and CMV-seronegative.

The J gene is TRBJ1-2, the V gene TRBV30; D is ambiguous. Germline-derived CDR1 and CDR2 are GTSNPN and SVGIG (reference sequence). CDR3 size: 13 residues. V lost 7 bases and J lost 4, with 16 bases in between. The CDR3 bases are TGTGCCTCTCCCGAGGGTTGGGGCTATGGCTACACCTTC. Its protein is CASPEGWGYGYTF. Looking up the rest from reference TRBV30 and TRBJ1-2 gives the full variable domain: SQTIHQWPATLVQPVGSPLSLECTVEGTSNPNLYWYRQAAGRGLQLLFYSVGIGQISSEVPQNLSASRPQDRQFILSSKKLLLSDSGFYLCASPEGWGYGYTFGSGTRLTVV.

The chain carries TRBV6-4 and TRBJ2-1; D remains ambiguous. V dropped 3 bases and J dropped 3 bases, with 6 bases sitting between them. The V gene's germline CDR1 is MRHNA and CDR2 SNTAGT. The CDR3 totals 13 residues. The CDR3 coding sequence is TGTGCCAGCAGTGAACAAATCTACAATGAGCAGTTCTTC. Protein product: CASSEQIYNEQFF.

The chain recombines TRBV6-1 with TRBJ1-6; weak D call: TRBD1 (6 bases). Germline-derived CDR1 and CDR2 are MNHNS and SASEGT. Trimming stripped 1 base from V and 7 bases from J, with 8 bases between. This CDR3 is 14 amino acids long. CDR3 in amino acids: CASSEGTENSPLHF. The CDR3 DNA is TGTGCCAGCAGTGAAGGGACAGAGAATTCACCCCTCCACTTT.

The chain combines TRBV28 with TRBJ2-1, with D perhaps matching TRBD2 (5 bases). The V end lost 5 bases, the J end lost 3 bases, and 17 bases lay between the germline ends. Per the germline V gene, CDR1 is MDHEN and CDR2 is SYDVKM. The CDR3 contains 16 residues. The CDR3 loop is CASSAAWASSYNEQFF. The CDR3 region has the DNA TGTGCCAGCAGTGCCGCTTGGGCTAGCAGCTACAATGAGCAGTTCTTC.

J is TRBJ2-7 and V is TRBV27; 11 bases match TRBD2. Germline assignment: CDR1 MNHEY and CDR2 SMNVEV (reference sequence). J was trimmed by 2 bases and V by 5 bases; bases with no gene match: 5. The length of the CDR3 is 15 residues. The CDR3: CASSLTSGAPYEQYF. CDR3 bases: TGTGCCAGCAGTCTGACTAGCGGGGCCCCCTACGAGCAGTACTTC.

V usage is TRBV9 and J usage is TRBJ1-6; D ambiguous. Germline assignment: CDR1 SGDLS and CDR2 YYNGEE. The CDR3 is 13 amino acids. V was pared by 3 bases and J by 14 bases, with 15 bases between. This CDR3 is CASSGGRGSSLHF. CDR3 DNA sequence: TGTGCCAGCAGCGGGGGTCGGGGATCTTCCCTCCACTTT.

This clone was found a few times. V and J are TRBV30 and TRBJ2-3, with TRBD1 identical over 9 bases. Losses at the gene ends were 2 bases for V and 3 bases for J; bases not matched to a gene: 9. The CDR3 runs to 16 residues. Germline CDR1 and CDR2: GTSNPN and SVGIG (reference sequence). DNA for the CDR3: TGTGCCTGGAGTCATTCCGGGACAGGGAGGACAGATACGCAGTATTTT. Encoded protein: CAWSHSGTGRTDTQYF.

V and J are TRBV2 and TRBJ1-2; a weak D match, TRBD1 (5 bases). The CDR3 totals 15 residues. Germline assignment: CDR1 SNHLY and CDR2 FYNNEI. The V end lost 7 bases, the J end lost 8 bases, and 23 bases lay between the germline ends. CDR3 sequence (DNA): TGTGCCAGCATACGGCCGGCGCAGGGCCTTGACGGCTACACCTTC. This codes for CASIRPAQGLDGYTF.

The chain couples TRBV2 to TRBJ1-4, with D unclear. V lost 10 bases to trimming and J lost 8 bases, with 17 bases between them. This CDR3 has 13 amino acids. Germline V gives CDR1 SNHLY, CDR2 FYNNEI. Here the CDR3 reads CAIQDPGGEKLFF. The CDR3 coding sequence is TGTGCCATCCAAGACCCAGGAGGGGAAAAACTGTTTTTT.

V gene TRBV29-1 combines with J gene TRBJ1-2; 7 bases are a match to TRBD1. V shed 1 base, J shed 0 bases, and the junction held 8 bases outside the gene matches. Germline assignment: CDR1 SQVTM and CDR2 ANQGSEA. The CDR3 totals 16 residues. CDR3 bases: TGCAGCGTTGAAGGAGGACAGGAGGTTTCTAACTATGGCTACACCTTC. Protein: CSVEGGQEVSNYGYTF.

The chain carries TRBV19 and TRBJ2-7, with no clear D. Trimming removed 5 bases from V and 0 bases from J, with 11 bases in between. The germline V gene encodes CDR1 LNHDA and CDR2 SQIVND (reference sequence). The CDR3 has 14 residues. The CDR3 spells CASSQQSYSYEQYF. For the CDR3, the DNA is TGTGCCAGTAGTCAACAGAGCTACTCCTACGAGCAGTACTTC. Drawing the rest from reference TRBV19 and TRBJ2-7, the complete variable domain is DGGITQSPKYLFRKEGQNVTLSCEQNLNHDAMYWYRQDPGQGLRLIYYSQIVNDFQKGDIAEGYSVSREKKESFPLTVTSAQKNPTAFYLCASSQQSYSYEQYFGPGTRLTVT.

J is TRBJ1-6 and V is TRBV9, with TRBD1 matching over 7 bases. The germline gives CDR1 SGDLS, CDR2 YYNGEE. Unmatched junction bases numbered 12, after V lost 4 bases and J lost 8 bases. The CDR3 loop spans 16 amino acids. The DNA of the CDR3 is TGTGCCAGCAGCTCACCATCCGGGACAGCTGATTCACCCCTCCACTTT. Its translation is CASSSPSGTADSPLHF.

The chain has TRBV5-3 and TRBJ2-7, with 10 bases lining up with TRBD2. TRBV5-3 is marked as an open reading frame, function uncertain. V lost 0 bases to trimming and J lost 7 bases; unmatched junction nucleotides: 19. This CDR3 is built from 19 residues. The CDR3: CARSLVQASGGQTLGEQYF. CDR3 DNA: TGTGCCAGAAGCTTGGTTCAGGCTAGCGGGGGCCAGACCTTAGGGGAGCAGTACTTC.

The J gene is TRBJ1-1, the V gene TRBV11-2; the D gene is possibly TRBD1 (5 bases). The ends were cut back, 3 bases at V and 3 bases at J, with 14 bases in the middle. This CDR3 comprises 15 residues. Germline V lookup: CDR1 SGHAT, CDR2 FQNNGV. The DNA for the CDR3 is TGTGCCAGCAGCTTGAACCCCTCGGGGGACACTGAAGCTTTCTTT. It yields the protein CASSLNPSGDTEAFF.

This clone appeared once. In nucleotides, the CDR3 is TGCGCCAGCTCCGACAGCTCTCCTAACTATGGCTACACCTTC. This gives the protein CASSDSSPNYGYTF. The chain is built from TRBV5-1 and TRBJ1-2; the D gene is possibly TRBD1 (5 bases). The CDR3 sequence is 14 residues long. Trimming took 7 bases from V and 0 from J, leaving 13 bases between them. The germline V gene has CDR1 SGHRS and CDR2 YFSETQ.

The table lists this clone with a count of one. The genes are TRBV9 and TRBJ1-4; the D is unclear. Trimming shortened V by 0 bases and J by 4 bases, and 13 bases separated the two germline ends. This CDR3 has 16 residues. Per germline, CDR1 SGDLS and CDR2 YYNGEE. The CDR3 is CASSVGPGEYNEKLFF. The DNA of the CDR3 is TGTGCCAGCAGCGTAGGACCCGGGGAATATAATGAAAAACTGTTTTTT.

This clone came up a few times. V gene TRBV27 combines with J gene TRBJ2-3; tentative D call: TRBD2 (6 bases). V was pared by 2 bases and J by 0 bases, with 9 bases between. In germline, CDR1 is MNHEY, CDR2 SMNVEV (reference sequence). This CDR3 has 15 amino acids. CDR3 DNA sequence: TGTGCCAGCAGTTTAGGGCGGGAAAGCACAGATACGCAGTATTTT. Amino acids: CASSLGRESTDTQYF.

This clone was recorded only once. V usage is TRBV30 and J usage is TRBJ2-2, with D perhaps matching TRBD1 (5 bases). The CDR3 has 17 amino acids. Between the trimmed V and J ends, which lost 0 bases and 7 bases, there was a span of 21 bases. The V gene's germline CDR1 is GTSNPN and CDR2 SVGIG (reference sequence). The CDR3 loop reads CAWSVVTPLGAGGELFF. The CDR3 DNA reads TGTGCCTGGAGTGTAGTTACTCCTTTAGGGGCCGGCGGGGAGCTGTTTTTT.

The chain has TRBV7-2 and TRBJ1-5; TRBD1 aligns across 9 bases. The length of the CDR3 is 15 residues. Losses at the gene ends were 2 bases for V and 5 bases for J; bases not matched to a gene: 4. Germline V gene data show CDR1 as SGHTA and CDR2 as FQGNSA. The CDR3 is CASSLRDREYQPQHF. The CDR3 nucleotides read TGTGCCAGCAGCTTAAGGGACAGGGAATATCAGCCCCAGCATTTT. The full variable domain, in which reference TRBV7-2 and TRBJ1-5 provide the parts outside the CDR3, is GAGVSQSPSNKVTEKGKDVELRCDPISGHTALYWYRQSLGQGLEFLIYFQGNSAPDKSGLPSDRFSAERTGGSVSTLTIQRTQQEDSAVYLCASSLRDREYQPQHFGDGTRLSIL.

The CDR3 loop reads CASSQPGQETQYF. CDR3 sequence (DNA): TGCGCCAGCAGCCAGCCGGGCCAAGAGACCCAGTACTTC. This chain links TRBV4-1 with TRBJ2-5; D remains unclear. The germline V and J ends were trimmed by 3 bases and 1 base, with 6 bases remaining between them. This CDR3 spans 13 amino acids. Germline CDR1 MGHRA, CDR2 YSYEKL.

The chain carries TRBV27 and TRBJ1-6, with D unclear. This CDR3 spans 14 amino acids. The germline V gene has CDR1 MNHEY and CDR2 SMNVEV (reference sequence). V lost 7 bases and J 2 bases, leaving 9 bases between the germline ends. CDR3 amino acids: CASTWAAYNSPLHF. As DNA, the CDR3 is TGTGCCAGCACCTGGGCTGCCTATAATTCACCCCTCCACTTT.

This rearrangement joins TRBV2 to TRBJ1-2, with TRBD1 matching 9 bases. V lost 7 bases and J lost 7; bases outside the gene matches: 13. Germline V gene data show CDR1 as SNHLY and CDR2 as FYNNEI. The CDR3 spans 15 residues. The CDR3 DNA is TGTGCCAGCATAACCGGGACAGGGTTATCCGCTGGCTACACCTTC. Amino acids: CASITGTGLSAGYTF.

The V call is TRBV4-3, the J call TRBJ2-7; 8 bases agree with TRBD1. Trimming took 0 bases from V and 0 from J; bases not matched to a gene: 16. CDR3 length: 20 residues. The germline CDR1 and CDR2 sequences are LGHNA and YSLEER. CDR3 sequence (DNA): TGCGCCAGCAGCCAAGAGATAGGTGGCAGGACAGGGTTGGCCTCCTACGAGCAGTACTTC. As protein: CASSQEIGGRTGLASYEQYF.

This clone was picked up one time. The chain recombines TRBV2 with TRBJ1-5; perhaps TRBD1 as D (5 bases). Germline values: CDR1 SNHLY, CDR2 FYNNEI. Trimming pared 2 bases from V and 6 bases from J, leaving 20 bases between. The CDR3 is made up of 17 amino acids. The CDR3 sequence: CASSEWDPGGVRQPQHF. CDR3 bases: TGTGCCAGCAGTGAATGGGACCCCGGGGGTGTTCGTCAGCCCCAGCATTTT.